The 5 T cell receptor beta chains in this list originate from one sample, sequenced in a study of T cell responses to AZD1222 COVID-19 vaccine. Clones were read by immunoSEQ multiplex PCR, and TCRdb kept only the in-frame ones, dropping some. The sample includes some 140,000 clones, roughly nine tenths seen only once; the top ten take around 3%. The starting material was peripheral blood, obtained on day 0 of AZD1222 vaccination. These receptors originate from an adult in good health.

This clone is a singleton in its sample. This rearrangement joins TRBV7-2 to TRBJ2-2, with TRBD2 identical over 8 bases. Germline assignment: CDR1 SGHTA and CDR2 FQGNSA. The junction had 5 bases not matched to a gene; V was cut back by 3 bases and J by 2 bases. The CDR3 has 16 amino acids. As DNA, the CDR3 is TGTGCCAGCAGCTTCAGCGGGGGCTCCAACACCGGGGAGCTGTTTTTT. This gives the protein CASSFSGGSNTGELFF.

V and J are TRBV5-1 and TRBJ1-2; no clear D gene. From germline, CDR1 is SGHRS and CDR2 YFSETQ. Trimming stripped 0 bases from V and 3 bases from J, with 6 bases between. The CDR3 loop spans 13 amino acids. The chain's CDR3 is CASSLVGDYGYTF. The DNA for the CDR3 is TGCGCCAGCAGCTTGGTAGGTGACTATGGCTACACCTTC.

The V gene is TRBV3-1 (or the pseudogene TRBV3-2), the J gene TRBJ1-5, with D hard to call. The V end lost 3 bases, the J end lost 4 bases, and 10 bases lay between the germline ends. CDR1 and CDR2 from the germline V gene are LGHDT and YNNKEL (reference sequence). This CDR3 is built from 14 residues. The CDR3 region has the DNA TGTGCCAGCAGCCAGGAGGGTTCAAATCAGCCCCAGCATTTT. Amino acid sequence: CASSQEGSNQPQHF.

The CDR3 sequence: CASRETGLRNTIYF. Here the CDR3 DNA reads TGTGCCAGTAGGGAAACAGGGCTGAGGAACACCATATATTTT. The rearrangement joins TRBV19 to TRBJ1-3, with D maybe TRBD1 (6 bases). The CDR3 length is 14 residues. V lost 6 bases, J lost 7 bases, and 16 bases lay in between. Germline V gene data show CDR1 as LNHDA and CDR2 as SQIVND (reference sequence).

In its sample, this clone was seen many times. The chain combines TRBV6-2 or TRBV6-3 with TRBJ1-4, with 8 bases that match TRBD1. CDR3 size: 14 residues. Germline assignment: CDR1 MNHEY and CDR2 SVGEGT. V was clipped by 5 bases and J by 2 bases; unmatched bases: 1. The CDR3 is CASSRQGTNEKLFF. For the CDR3, the DNA is TGTGCCAGCAGTCGACAGGGGACTAATGAAAAACTGTTTTTT.